The rows below give T cell receptor beta chains drawn from one sample of a study of beta chain features in type 1 diabetes. Assay: immunoSEQ multiplex PCR; the TCRdb copy retains only in-frame clones and omits some. The table records about 640,000 clones, approximately 13% of them present only once. Input material: naive CD4+ T cells from blood. The receptors were sampled from a man between 25 and 39 years old with type 1 diabetes. The CDR3 runs from the conserved cysteine through the conserved F or W.

V gene	J gene	CDR3 protein
TRBV13	TRBJ1-1	CASSGYGTEKGTEAFF
TRBV30	TRBJ1-2	CACERTGVGYTF
TRBV19	TRBJ1-4	CASSPSMDEKLFF
TRBV14	TRBJ2-5	CASSQDRGTPYF
TRBV30	TRBJ2-7	CAWSEGGNPYEQYF
TRBV7-9	TRBJ1-5	CASSPQGIGQPQHF
TRBV9	TRBJ1-2	CASSRGSDYGYTF
TRBV6-4	TRBJ1-1	CASSEVENTEAFF
TRBV6-6	TRBJ2-7	CASSRTGLTYEQYF
TRBV11-2	TRBJ2-1	CASSPGLSSYNEQFF
TRBV7-9	TRBJ2-3	CASSLAMGDTDTQYF
TRBV7-2	TRBJ2-7	CASINSGDYFYEQYF
TRBV18	TRBJ2-3	CASSPIRARDTQYF
TRBV5-1	TRBJ2-5	CASSLPGQETQYF
TRBV5-1	TRBJ2-2	CASAGQPFTTGELFF
TRBV7-8	TRBJ1-2	CASSPRTGPGYTF
TRBV7-9	TRBJ1-2	CASSSLGGYTF
TRBV5-4	TRBJ2-5	CASSLGSQETQYF
TRBV6-5	TRBJ2-5	CASSPGTGGETQYF
TRBV7-2	TRBJ1-1	CASSSWAMNTEAFF